These 11 T cell receptor beta chains came from one sample sequenced in a study of blood T cells in healthy people across ages. Alongside a J-beta primer mix, a sample-barcoded 5' primer served in a second PCR lasting about 6 to 12 cycles. MiXCR, applied by TCRdb to the 5' RACE reads, yields one record per CDR3 protein. The repertoire has over a million distinct CDR3 sequences, roughly 43% of them found once; the top ten carry 4%. The sample taken for sequencing was blood. Receptors originate from a woman younger than 30 in good health.

Remarks on this clonotype: The germline gene is not matched at one end of the junction; a read error may be the cause. This sequence joins TRBV11-1 and TRBJ2-1; 9 bases match TRBD2. This CDR3 is 18 amino acids long. Germline V gene sequence: CDR1 SGHAT, CDR2 FQDESV (reference sequence). The CDR3, as DNA: TGTGCCGGCAGCTTCCCACCTAGCGGGATTATTCACTCGGATGAGCAGTTCTTC. Its protein product is CAGSFPPSGIIHSDEQFF.

CDR3 protein: CASSLSMSQGHSPLHF. The CDR3 nucleotides read TGTGCCAGCAGCTTGTCTATGTCGCAGGGACATTCACCCCTCCACTTT. This sequence joins TRBV13 and TRBJ1-6, with TRBD1 as a possible D gene (5 bases). The CDR3 is 16 amino acids. Germline CDR1 reads PRHDT; CDR2 reads FYEKMQ (reference sequence). V was pared by 3 bases and J by 8 bases, with 17 bases between.

This clonotype appeared a few times. The V gene is TRBV4-1, the J gene TRBJ2-2; possibly TRBD1 or TRBD2 for D (5 bases each). Between the trimmed V and J ends, which lost 6 bases and 1 base, there was a span of 9 bases. Germline lookup yields CDR1 MGHRA and CDR2 YSYEKL. CDR3 length: 14 residues. The CDR3 region is CASRSGRNTGELFF. CDR3 DNA: TGCGCCAGCAGATCGGGACGGAACACCGGGGAGCTGTTTTTT.

In this sample, this clonotype turned up a few times. The chain carries TRBV9 and TRBJ2-5; 13 nucleotides agree with TRBD2. Germline CDR1 and CDR2: SGDLS and YYNGEE. With V trimmed by 4 bases and J by 4 bases, 7 bases remained unmatched. This CDR3 comprises 16 residues. The CDR3: CASSLKLAGGVETQYF. The CDR3 DNA reads as TGTGCCAGCAGCCTGAAACTAGCGGGGGGGGTAGAGACCCAGTACTTC.

The chain is built from TRBV29-1 and TRBJ2-3; D might be TRBD2 (7 bases). Per germline, CDR1 SQVTM and CDR2 ANQGSEA. V was shortened by 7 bases and J by 3 bases, with 17 bases between the two germline ends. This CDR3 region has 14 residues. CDR3 in DNA: TGCAGCGCTGAGCCGGGGGGCCCGACAGATACGCAGTATTTT. Translated: CSAEPGGPTDTQYF.

In its sample, this clonotype was seen a few times. The V and J genes are TRBV12-3 or TRBV12-4 and TRBJ1-1, with 8 positions matching TRBD1. This CDR3 is built from 17 residues. V lost 5 bases and J lost 5; bases outside the gene matches: 16. The CDR3 DNA reads TGTGCCAGCAGTCCCCTGGGGACAGGCCTCGTTCGGACTGAAGCTTTCTTT. As protein: CASSPLGTGLVRTEAFF.

Points on this clonotype: Sequence at one end of the junction differs from germline and may be a read error. CDR3 DNA sequence: TGCAGCGTTGATCCCGGGAATGAAGAACTGTTTTTT. It encodes CSVDPGNEELFF. The gene calls are TRBV29-1 and TRBJ1-4; no firm D call. Germline V gene data show CDR1 as SQVTM and CDR2 as ANQGSEA. CDR3 size: 12 residues. Supplemented by reference TRBV29-1 and TRBJ1-4, the full variable domain reads SAVISQKPSRDICQRGTSLTIQCQVDSQVTMMFWYRQQPGQSLTLIATANQGSEATYESGFVIDKFPISRPNLTFSTLTVSNMSPEDSSIYLCSVDPGNEELFFGSGTQLSVL.

This clonotype was detected once. This chain links TRBV5-1 with TRBJ1-2; D uncertain. V lost 1 base, J lost 0 bases, and 10 bases lay in between. The CDR3 runs 15 residues. Germline values: CDR1 SGHRS, CDR2 YFSETQ. The CDR3 reads CASSLLTDANYGYTF. CDR3 DNA: TGCGCCAGCAGCTTGCTTACGGATGCTAACTATGGCTACACCTTC. The complete variable domain, with remaining parts taken from reference TRBV5-1 and TRBJ1-2, reads KAGVTQTPRYLIKTRGQQVTLSCSPISGHRSVSWYQQTPGQGLQFLFEYFSETQRNKGNFPGRFSGRQFSNSRSEMNVSTLELGDSALYLCASSLLTDANYGYTFGSGTRLTVV.

The chain carries TRBV7-6 and TRBJ1-5, with 9 bases aligning to TRBD1. V was pared by 5 bases and J by 5 bases, with 13 bases of the junction left unmatched. This CDR3 is built from 17 residues. CDR1 SGHVS and CDR2 FNYEAQ come from the germline V gene. The CDR3 sequence is CASSPQIPTGGDQPQHF. Here the CDR3 DNA reads TGTGCCAGCAGCCCCCAGATTCCGACAGGGGGAGATCAGCCCCAGCATTTT.

The rearrangement links TRBV4-1 to TRBJ2-7; 7 bases align to TRBD2. The V segment lost 4 bases and the J segment 3 bases; nucleotides outside the gene matches: 9. CDR1 and CDR2 (germline): MGHRA, YSYEKL. The CDR3 length is 15 residues. CDR3 protein: CASSLFLGGHYEQYF. In nucleotides, the CDR3 is TGCGCCAGCAGCCTGTTCTTGGGAGGGCACTACGAGCAGTACTTC.

This clonotype was counted a few times. The chain is built from TRBV20-1 and TRBJ2-1; 8 positions agree with TRBD2. This CDR3 is 15 amino acids long. Germline V gene lookup returns CDR1 DFQATT and CDR2 SNEGSKA (reference sequence). J gave up 6 bases and V 0 bases, and 7 bases lay outside the gene matches. CDR3 sequence (DNA): TGCAGTGCTAGAGAGACGGGAGGGCCGGTCAATGAGCAGTTCTTC. It translates to CSARETGGPVNEQFF.